The clone carrying this T cell receptor beta chain was counted a single time. The source of the sample is a study of blood T cell repertoires in COVID-19. Whole-study context: Sites across the United States, Italy and Spain contributed samples from acute and convalescent COVID-19.

The V and J ends lost 7 bases and 3 bases, in that order; junction bases with no gene match: 8. This CDR3 spans 17 amino acids. CDR1 is MNHEY and CDR2 is SMNVEV in the germline V gene (reference sequence). Data came from immunoSEQ multiplex PCR; TCRdb stores just in-frame clones and leaves some out. The sample includes some 170,000 clones, approximately 88% of them seen just once. Sequences were obtained from peripheral blood. The TCR originated in a woman aged 45 to 65 with acute or convalescent COVID-19. The genes are TRBV27 and TRBJ2-2; 13 positions agree with TRBD2. The CDR3, as DNA: TGTGCCAGCACCGGACTAGCGGGAGTTTCGGACACCGGGGAGCTGTTTTTT. This codes for CASTGLAGVSDTGELFF.